This T cell receptor beta chain emerged from a study of Tregs in tolerant kidney transplant recipients. Overall study results and limits: The most relevant donor-specific Treg TCRbeta repertoire apparently came from expansion with activated donor B cells. Antigen-driven expansion was suggested because donor-specific Tregs expanded more than all Tregs in tolerant patients. Findings come from small patient numbers and require larger validation.

Related graft donors supplied nonmyeloablative bone marrow transplants, and mixed chimerism was transient. The CDR3 totals 15 residues. Trimming removed 4 bases from V and 7 bases from J, with 19 bases in between. Germline V gene lookup returns CDR1 SGHRS and CDR2 YFSETQ. In the case of this clone: Its antigen is unidentified. The read ends 3 residues before the CDR3 terminus; that terminus is restored from the germline J gene.

The assay was immunoSEQ multiplex PCR, and TCRdb's table has in-frame clones only and misses some. The sample totals tens of thousands of clones. The receptor's source is a human patient who received a combined kidney and bone marrow transplant. Some T cells may be transferred from the graft donor. This specimen was CD4+ T cells from blood (PBMCs), taken 24 months after the transplant. The chain carries TRBV5-1 and TRBJ2-3; D unclear. CDR3 residues: CASSMGPSGLNTQYF. The covered CDR3 bases are TGCGCCAGCAGCATGGGCCCCTCCGGTCTTAATACG.